One sample yielded the 20 T cell receptor beta chains listed below, sequenced in a study of OX40 agonist ivuxolimab in advanced cancers. Here immunoSEQ multiplex PCR was the method, and the copy in TCRdb shows in-frame clones only, minus some. The repertoire consists of around 94,000 clones, with 70% to 90% occurring once and the leading ten covering 3% to 4%. This specimen consisted of CD4+ or CD8+ T cells sorted from blood, obtained in a trial of the OX40 agonist ivuxolimab. These receptors were taken from an adult with an advanced solid tumor such as melanoma, head and neck, liver or kidney cancer.

The chain employs TRBV9 and TRBJ2-3; D is uncertain. CDR1 SGDLS and CDR2 YYNGEE come from the germline V gene. The CDR3 loop spans 15 amino acids. Trimming removed 1 base at V and 4 bases at J, with 13 bases between. CDR3 region: CASSVRHSPPDTQYF. CDR3 nucleotide sequence: TGTGCCAGCAGCGTACGACATTCCCCCCCAGATACGCAGTATTTT.

The chain joins TRBV11-3 to TRBJ2-7; 8 bases agree with TRBD2. CDR1 is SGHNT, CDR2 YENEEA, per germline. This CDR3 has 11 amino acids. Trimming removed 4 bases from V and 7 bases from J; junction bases left unmatched: 0. CDR3 coding DNA: TGTGCCAGCAGCTCTAGCGGGGAGCAGTACTTC. This codes for CASSSSGEQYF.

V gene TRBV2 combines with J gene TRBJ1-1; a weak D match, TRBD1 (6 bases). The ends were cut back, 2 bases at V and 5 bases at J, with 21 bases in the middle. Germline V gene sequence: CDR1 SNHLY, CDR2 FYNNEI. CDR3 length: 17 amino acids. This CDR3 reads CASSEMHLKQGGTEAFF. The CDR3 nucleotides are TGTGCCAGCAGTGAAATGCATTTGAAACAGGGAGGGACTGAAGCTTTCTTT.

The V gene is TRBV5-4, the J gene TRBJ2-3, with TRBD2 matching 11 bases. This CDR3 comprises 17 residues. CDR1 is SGHNT and CDR2 is YYREEE in the germline V gene (reference sequence). Trimming took 0 bases from V and 6 from J; bases not matched to a gene: 9. CDR3 DNA: TGTGCCAGCAGCTTGGGTATCGCGACTAGCGGGACGGATACGCAGTATTTT. Residues: CASSLGIATSGTDTQYF.

The sample holds a few counts of this clone. The V call is TRBV19, the J call TRBJ2-1; TRBD2 aligns across 9 bases. The junction had 4 bases not matched to a gene; V was cut back by 5 bases and J by 2 bases. Germline loops: CDR1 LNHDA, CDR2 SQIVND (reference sequence). This CDR3 is 15 amino acids long. The CDR3 spells CASSALAGTYNEQFF. DNA for the CDR3: TGTGCCAGTAGTGCCCTAGCGGGAACCTACAATGAGCAGTTCTTC.

The chain is built from TRBV19 and TRBJ2-3, with TRBD1 matching over 7 bases. The length of the CDR3 is 15 residues. CDR1 is LNHDA and CDR2 is SQIVND in the germline V gene (reference sequence). V was clipped by 5 bases and J by 5 bases; unmatched bases: 10. As DNA, the CDR3 is TGTGCCAGTAGTCGAAGACAGGGCCTTCAAGATACGCAGTATTTT. Amino acid sequence: CASSRRQGLQDTQYF.

This chain connects TRBV19 to TRBJ1-5; D not resolved. Germline CDR1 reads LNHDA; CDR2 reads SQIVND (reference sequence). Trimming cost V 2 bases and J 6 bases, with 23 bases left between them. CDR3 length: 18 residues. The CDR3 region is CASSIRGSGQGFLQPQHF. CDR3 nucleotide sequence: TGTGCCAGTAGTATACGAGGTTCTGGGCAAGGGTTCCTTCAGCCCCAGCATTTT.

With respect to this clone: A read error may produce the germline difference seen at one junction end. V usage is TRBV7-9 and J usage is TRBJ1-1; tentative D call: TRBD1 (5 bases). The germline V gene has CDR1 SEHNR and CDR2 FQNEAQ (reference sequence). CDR3 size: 15 residues. The DNA of the CDR3 is TGTGCCAGCAGCTTAGAGTCAGGGCCCGGGGGTGAAACTTTCTTT. Encoded protein: CASSLESGPGGETFF.

J is TRBJ2-7 and V is TRBV10-1; the match to TRBD2 covers 10 bases. Germline values: CDR1 WNHNN, CDR2 SYGVQD (reference sequence). V dropped 8 bases and J dropped 4; count of bases not matched to a gene: 8. The CDR3 extends over 14 amino acids. This CDR3 reads CASGASGRSYEQYF. CDR3 bases: TGCGCCAGCGGGGCTAGCGGGAGATCTTACGAGCAGTACTTC.

This rearrangement joins TRBV19 to TRBJ2-4; 8 nucleotides match TRBD2. The J segment lost 2 bases and the V segment lost 4 bases, leaving 7 bases of the junction unmatched. Per the germline V gene, CDR1 is LNHDA and CDR2 is SQIVND (reference sequence). The CDR3 is 16 amino acids. The CDR3 nucleotides are TGTGCCAGTAGTAACGGGAGGGCCTTAACCAAAAACATTCAGTACTTC. It yields the protein CASSNGRALTKNIQYF.

The rearrangement joins TRBV5-1 to TRBJ2-5; 7 bases are shared with TRBD2. Germline loops: CDR1 SGHRS, CDR2 YFSETQ. The junction had 11 bases not matched to a gene; V was cut back by 1 base and J by 5 bases. This CDR3 contains 16 residues. The CDR3 spells CASSLMGEGARETQYF. The CDR3 region has the DNA TGCGCCAGCAGCTTGATGGGGGAGGGCGCCCGGGAGACCCAGTACTTC.

The chain carries TRBV7-2 and TRBJ2-7, with TRBD2 matching over 8 bases. The V gene's germline CDR1 is SGHTA and CDR2 FQGNSA. CDR3 length: 14 amino acids. The V and J ends lost 2 bases and 2 bases, in that order; junction bases with no gene match: 2. CDR3 sequence: CASSLQRGTYEQYF. For the CDR3, the DNA is TGTGCCAGCAGCTTACAGCGGGGGACCTACGAGCAGTACTTC.

The V call is TRBV5-4, the J call TRBJ2-3; weak D call: TRBD2 (5 bases). This CDR3 is built from 13 residues. Germline V gene data show CDR1 as SGHNT and CDR2 as YYREEE (reference sequence). Between the trimmed V and J ends, which lost 0 bases and 6 bases, there was a span of 8 bases. The CDR3, as DNA: TGTGCCAGCAGCTTGGAGGGAGCCGATACGCAGTATTTT. It is translated as CASSLEGADTQYF. The whole variable domain, remainder taken from reference TRBV5-4 and TRBJ2-3, is ETGVTQSPTHLIKTRGQQVTLRCSSQSGHNTVSWYQQALGQGPQFIFQYYREEENGRGNFPPRFSGLQFPNYSSELNVNALELDDSALYLCASSLEGADTQYFGPGTRLTVL.

The rearrangement joins TRBV27 to TRBJ2-1; 7 positions match TRBD2. Trimming at V came to 5 bases and at J to 3 bases, leaving 7 bases not matched to a gene. The CDR3 sequence is 15 residues long. The germline V gene has CDR1 MNHEY and CDR2 SMNVEV (reference sequence). This chain's CDR3 is CASSPWTRSYNEQFF. In DNA form, the CDR3 reads TGTGCCAGCAGTCCCTGGACTAGAAGCTACAATGAGCAGTTCTTC.

This chain uses TRBV7-9 with TRBJ2-7; 10 nucleotides agree with TRBD1. V was clipped by 3 bases and J by 5 bases; unmatched bases: 7. The germline V gene has CDR1 SEHNR and CDR2 FQNEAQ (reference sequence). This CDR3 is 15 amino acids long. The CDR3 loop is CASSFPGTGVDEQYF. As DNA, the CDR3 is TGTGCCAGCAGCTTCCCCGGGACAGGGGTCGACGAGCAGTACTTC.

The V call is TRBV9, the J call TRBJ1-6; TRBD1 aligns across 7 bases. Per the germline V gene, CDR1 is SGDLS and CDR2 is YYNGEE. J lost 3 bases, V lost 0 bases, and 3 bases had no gene match. The CDR3 consists of 16 residues. The CDR3 region is CASSVGSGGYNSPLHF. The CDR3 DNA follows: TGTGCCAGCAGCGTAGGGTCAGGGGGCTATAATTCACCCCTCCACTTT.

This chain links TRBV19 with TRBJ1-4; the D is unclear. This CDR3 has 14 amino acids. With 3 bases removed from V and 7 bases from J, the gap between germline ends came to 12 bases. Germline V CDR1 and CDR2: LNHDA, SQIVND (reference sequence). CDR3 DNA sequence: TGTGCCAGTAGTATTGATCTGGGAAGTGAAAAACTGTTTTTT. Protein: CASSIDLGSEKLFF.

The J gene is TRBJ1-1, the V gene TRBV11-3; no clear D. Germline V lookup: CDR1 SGHNT, CDR2 YENEEA. V lost 3 bases and J lost 3, with 11 bases in between. This CDR3 has 14 amino acids. Written as DNA, the CDR3 is TGTGCCAGCAGCTTCGCACGCCGCGACACTGAAGCTTTCTTT. As protein: CASSFARRDTEAFF. The full variable domain, with the rest looked up from reference TRBV11-3 and TRBJ1-1, is EAGVVQSPRYKIIEKKQPVAFWCNPISGHNTLYWYLQNLGQGPELLIRYENEEAVDDSQLPKDRFSAERLKGVDSTLKIQPAELGDSAVYLCASSFARRDTEAFFGQGTRLTVV.

V and J are TRBV6-6 and TRBJ1-5, with D maybe TRBD1 (6 bases). The CDR3 contains 14 residues. The V end lost 6 bases, the J end lost 8 bases, and 17 bases lay between the germline ends. CDR1 MNHNY and CDR2 SVGAGI come from the germline V gene (reference sequence). The CDR3 here is CASSSVGGQEPQHF. Written as DNA, the CDR3 is TGTGCCAGCAGCTCGGTTGGGGGCCAGGAGCCCCAGCATTTT.

V is TRBV7-2 and J is TRBJ2-7; D is unclear. CDR1 and CDR2 (germline): SGHTA, FQGNSA. The germline V and J ends were trimmed by 4 bases and 7 bases, with 8 bases remaining between them. The CDR3 has 11 residues. The DNA of the CDR3 is TGTGCCAGCAGCTGGGATGGGGAGCAGTACTTC. Protein sequence: CASSWDGEQYF.